This is a list of T cell receptor beta chains from one sample in a study of blood T cells in healthy people across ages. TCRdb re-derived calls from the 5' RACE reads in MiXCR, one entry per CDR3 protein. Among 1.5 million to 2 million distinct CDR3 sequences listed, about 50% were seen once. Sequenced input: blood. Receptors originate from a woman in her forties in good health. CDR3s include the opening cysteine and the closing phenylalanine or tryptophan. A D gene is named only where the DNA matches it firmly. Clone size appears in some rows only: once, few, many, or a class for an expanded clone.

abundance,j_gene,v_gene,d_gene,CDR3nt,CDR3aa
NA,TRBJ1-6,TRBV14,NA,TGTGCCAGCAGCCCTAACCCACAGAAACATTCACCCCTCCACTTT,CASSPNPQKHSPLHF
NA,TRBJ2-5,TRBV20-1,NA,TGCAGTGCTAGAAAGACCCTCGGCTCCCTAAAGACCCAGTACTTC,CSARKTLGSLKTQYF
NA,TRBJ2-1,TRBV6-1,TRBD1,TGTGCCAGCACTATGGAACAGGGGGCATGGAAGTTCTTC,CASTMEQGAWKFF
NA,TRBJ1-5,TRBV7-2,NA,TGTGCCAGCAGTTGGACTGCTTATAGCAATCAGCCCCAGCATTTT,CASSWTAYSNQPQHF
few,TRBJ2-5,TRBV4-2,NA,TGTGCCAGCAGCCAAGAGGCGGGGGCACTCCAAGAGACCCAGTACTTC,CASSQEAGALQETQYF
NA,TRBJ2-3,TRBV27,TRBD2,TGTGCCAGCAGTTTATGGGGCCCCTCGGCTAGCGGGGGTGATACGCAGTATTTT,CASSLWGPSASGGDTQYF
NA,TRBJ2-4,TRBV4-1,NA,TGCGCCAGCAGCCAAGAGGGGGGGGCTATGGTCAAAAACATTCAGTACTTC,CASSQEGGAMVKNIQYF
NA,TRBJ1-5,TRBV6-2/TRBV6-3,NA,TGTGCCAGCAGTTCTGAAGGGGCGTCGATCAATCAGCCCCAGCATTTT,CASSSEGASINQPQHF
few,TRBJ1-2,TRBV7-2,TRBD1,TGTGCCAGCAGCCAAATGACAGGGGCTAACTATGGCTACACCTTC,CASSQMTGANYGYTF
NA,TRBJ2-1,TRBV12-3/TRBV12-4,NA,TGTGCCAGCAGTGTCCAACTAGAAAGTGGGCAGTTCTTC,CASSVQLESGQFF
once,TRBJ1-6,TRBV6-5,NA,TGTGCCAGCAGTTACTCTAGACAAGGGACGAGCTCCTATAATTCACCCCTCCACTTT,CASSYSRQGTSSYNSPLHF
few,TRBJ1-6,TRBV7-9,TRBD1,TGTGCCAGCAGCCCGCCCGGGACAGGGGGTTCACCCCTCCACTTT,CASSPPGTGGSPLHF
NA,TRBJ1-1,TRBV20-1,NA,TGCAGTGCTACCATAGGGACACGGAACACTGAAGCTTTCTTT,CSATIGTRNTEAFF
NA,TRBJ2-1,TRBV5-1,TRBD2,TGCGCCAGCAGCGGAGCGGGGTACTACAATGAGCAGTTCTTC,CASSGAGYYNEQFF
few,TRBJ2-3,TRBV12-3/TRBV12-4,NA,TGTGCCAGCAGTTTACCGGTCGGTCGCCCCCTGACAGATACGCAGTATTTT,CASSLPVGRPLTDTQYF
NA,TRBJ2-7,TRBV4-3,NA,TGCGCCAGCAGCCCAGGGATCGACTCCTACGAGCAGTACTTC,CASSPGIDSYEQYF
NA,TRBJ2-7,TRBV20-1,TRBD2,TGCAGTGCCACTTCTAGCGGGCCCTACGAGCAGTACTTC,CSATSSGPYEQYF
NA,TRBJ2-1,TRBV4-3,NA,TGCGCCAGCAGCCAAGATTGGGGGGGCGGTGAGCAGTTCTTC,CASSQDWGGGEQFF
few,TRBJ1-2,TRBV6-1,TRBD1,TGTGCCAGCAGGGGACAGGGAGGGAACTATGGCTACACCTTC,CASRGQGGNYGYTF